Each of the 19 T cell receptor beta chains below was sequenced from the same sample in a study of human T cells and chemical hapten exposure (dated by TCRdb to the early 2020s). To prepare the library, RACE was applied. The run used a NextSeq 500. The public reads were run again by TCRdb, first through fastp at Q25 and then through MiXCR, and only productive beta chains were kept. Under each unique CDR3 protein, matching rows form one entry showing the most common genes and DNA. The sample data list 180,000 or so distinct CDR3 sequences, and more than 12% of these were observed just once. About 1.7% of the sample lies in the top ten. Per the publication, the time point label means: patch test 1, 2 weeks after DPC sensitization. Explained via the paper, the treatment or condition label denotes: therapeutic diphenylcyclopropenone sensitization with weekly scalp DPC. The sample here was whole blood, taken in connection with sensitization to the hapten diphenylcyclopropenone (DPC). These receptors were obtained from a woman aged 25 to 39 with alopecia areata. Some clones in this sample may be carry-over from other donors' samples.

In its sample, this clonotype was seen many times. The chain links TRBV7-9 to TRBJ2-6; D is unclear. Germline V gene data show CDR1 as SEHNR and CDR2 as FQNEAQ (reference sequence). The V and J ends lost 7 bases and 0 bases respectively, with 10 bases between them. This CDR3 is 15 amino acids long. The CDR3 is CASNRQLSGANVLTF. The DNA for the CDR3 is TGTGCCAGCAACCGGCAGCTCTCTGGGGCCAACGTCCTGACTTTC.

The rearrangement joins TRBV20-1 to TRBJ2-7; D may be TRBD2 (6 bases). Trimming removed 2 bases from V and 2 bases from J, with 16 bases in between. The length of the CDR3 is 15 residues. Germline V lookup: CDR1 DFQATT, CDR2 SNEGSKA (reference sequence). The CDR3 nucleotides are TGCAGTGCTAGACTGGGGCAGGGACTTCCCTACGAGCAGTACTTC. This sequence encodes CSARLGQGLPYEQYF.

The rearrangement joins TRBV2 to TRBJ2-2, with 9 bases aligning to TRBD1. V shed 5 bases, J shed 4 bases, and the junction held 5 bases outside the gene matches. This CDR3 contains 15 residues. CDR1 SNHLY and CDR2 FYNNEI come from the germline V gene. In DNA form, the CDR3 reads TGTGCCAGCAGTTCCCGGGACAGGGCCACCGGGGAGCTGTTTTTT. Residues: CASSSRDRATGELFF. The variable domain in full, with the rest retrieved from reference TRBV2 and TRBJ2-2, is EPEVTQTPSHQVTQMGQEVILRCVPISNHLYFYWYRQILGQKVEFLVSFYNNEISEKSEIFDDQFSVERPDGSNFTLKIRSTKLEDSAMYFCASSSRDRATGELFFGEGSRLTVL.

Ten or more counts support this clonotype. This CDR3 reads CASSSRGGLGEKLFF. Here the CDR3 DNA reads TGTGCCAGCAGCTCCCGGGGGGGGCTCGGGGAAAAACTGTTTTTT. The V call is TRBV7-2, the J call TRBJ1-4; possible D gene TRBD1, 6 bases. Trimming took off 4 bases at V and 8 bases at J, with 17 bases between the two ends. The germline gives CDR1 SGHTA, CDR2 FQGNSA. This CDR3 comprises 15 residues.

This clonotype has more than one count but fewer than ten. The chain employs TRBV7-9 and TRBJ2-1, with D possibly being TRBD2 (5 bases). The CDR3 is made up of 13 amino acids. Germline CDR1 reads SEHNR; CDR2 reads FQNEAQ (reference sequence). The ends were cut back, 3 bases at V and 8 bases at J, with 11 bases in the middle. DNA for the CDR3: TGTGCCAGCAGCTTGGGAGTTAAGGATGAGCAGTTCTTC. Residues: CASSLGVKDEQFF.

The V gene is TRBV30, the J gene TRBJ2-3; 7 nucleotides agree with TRBD2. Germline trimming cut 1 base from V and 3 bases from J; bases unmatched to any gene: 4. This CDR3 has 14 amino acids. The germline gives CDR1 GTSNPN, CDR2 SVGIG (reference sequence). The CDR3 coding sequence is TGTGCCTGGAGTGCGAGCGGGATTACAGATACGCAGTATTTT. It specifies CAWSASGITDTQYF.

The chain recombines TRBV18 with TRBJ2-2, with D unclear. Germline CDR1 and CDR2: KGHSH and LQKENI. V was cut by 2 bases and J by 0 bases, with 13 bases left in between. The CDR3 is 17 amino acids. The CDR3 region is CASSPIVRSANTGELFF. As DNA, the CDR3 is TGTGCCAGCTCACCAATTGTCCGATCAGCGAACACCGGGGAGCTGTTTTTT. Drawing the rest from reference TRBV18 and TRBJ2-2, the complete variable domain is NAGVMQNPRHLVRRRGQEARLRCSPMKGHSHVYWYRQLPEEGLKFMVYLQKENIIDESGMPKERFSAEFPKEGPSILRIQQVVRGDSAAYFCASSPIVRSANTGELFFGEGSRLTVL.

The table lists this clonotype with many counts. J is TRBJ2-1 and V is TRBV7-2; 8 bases align to TRBD1. This CDR3 is built from 17 residues. The junction had 9 bases not matched to a gene; V was cut back by 5 bases and J by 0 bases. CDR1 is SGHTA, CDR2 FQGNSA, per germline. The CDR3 loop is CASSTPQGAISYNEQFF. In DNA, the CDR3 is TGTGCCAGCAGCACGCCGCAGGGGGCAATCTCCTACAATGAGCAGTTCTTC.

There are a few counts of this clonotype. The rearrangement uses TRBV6-1 and TRBJ2-7, with 14 bases matching TRBD2. After removal of 8 bases from V and 6 bases from J, the junction contained 6 bases not matched to a gene. The germline V gene has CDR1 MNHNS and CDR2 SASEGT. This CDR3 spans 14 amino acids. CDR3 amino acids: CASEPGLAGAEQYF. In nucleotides, the CDR3 is TGTGCCAGCGAACCGGGACTAGCGGGAGCCGAGCAGTACTTC.

The chain recombines TRBV20-1 with TRBJ2-1; 10 nucleotides match TRBD2. With V trimmed by 2 bases and J by 2 bases, 3 bases remained unmatched. CDR1 and CDR2 (germline): DFQATT, SNEGSKA (reference sequence). CDR3 length: 15 amino acids. The CDR3 reads CSARPTSGTYNEQFF. The CDR3 DNA follows: TGCAGTGCTAGACCTACTAGCGGGACCTACAATGAGCAGTTCTTC.

This clonotype was observed a handful of times. The V call is TRBV7-2, the J call TRBJ1-2; TRBD1 aligns across 10 bases. V shed 3 bases, J shed 4 bases, and the junction held 2 bases outside the gene matches. CDR1 and CDR2 (germline): SGHTA, FQGNSA. The CDR3 covers 14 residues. The CDR3 reads CASSFGTGAYGYTF. In DNA form, the CDR3 reads TGTGCCAGCAGCTTCGGGACAGGGGCCTATGGCTACACCTTC. The full variable domain, in which reference TRBV7-2 and TRBJ1-2 provide the parts outside the CDR3, is GAGVSQSPSNKVTEKGKDVELRCDPISGHTALYWYRQSLGQGLEFLIYFQGNSAPDKSGLPSDRFSAERTGGSVSTLTIQRTQQEDSAVYLCASSFGTGAYGYTFGSGTRLTVV.

Many counts were recorded for this clonotype. The CDR3 loop reads CASSPTVNYGYTF. The CDR3 nucleotides read TGTGCCAGCAGTCCGACAGTTAACTATGGCTACACCTTC. This chain uses TRBV2 with TRBJ1-2; D might be TRBD1 (5 bases). Germline V gives CDR1 SNHLY, CDR2 FYNNEI. There are 13 residues in the CDR3. V lost 5 bases and J 1 base, leaving 8 bases between the germline ends.

This clonotype turned up a few times. The chain couples TRBV7-8 to TRBJ2-5; D gene ambiguous. Trimming removed 7 bases from V and 1 base from J, with 10 bases in between. Looked up from germline, CDR1 is SGHVS and CDR2 is FQNEAQ. This CDR3 comprises 13 residues. The CDR3 sequence is CASTSIPQETQYF. The CDR3 DNA reads as TGTGCCAGCACATCTATCCCCCAAGAGACCCAGTACTTC.

The chain has TRBV20-1 and TRBJ1-1; possibly TRBD1 for D (5 bases). Per the germline V gene, CDR1 is DFQATT and CDR2 is SNEGSKA (reference sequence). The V end was cut by 5 bases, the J end by 0 bases, with 19 bases between. The CDR3 length is 16 residues. CDR3 DNA: TGCAGTGCTCAGTCGGTCCAGGCAGGGATGAACACTGAAGCTTTCTTT. As protein: CSAQSVQAGMNTEAFF.

Only a few counts were recorded for this clonotype. This sequence joins TRBV7-9 and TRBJ2-7; 7 bases are a match to TRBD2. J lost 0 bases, V lost 3 bases, and 2 bases had no gene match. The CDR3 consists of 14 residues. Germline CDR1 reads SEHNR; CDR2 reads FQNEAQ (reference sequence). CDR3 sequence: CASSFRGVSYEQYF. In nucleotides, the CDR3 is TGTGCCAGCAGCTTTCGGGGGGTCTCCTACGAGCAGTACTTC.

The rearrangement joins TRBV6-5 to TRBJ2-5, with D possibly being TRBD2 (5 bases). Germline V lookup: CDR1 MNHEY, CDR2 SVGAGI. The CDR3 extends over 11 amino acids. V was shortened by 7 bases and J by 7 bases, with 10 bases between the two germline ends. CDR3 DNA sequence: TGTGCCAGCACTGGGAGAGGGACCCAGTACTTC. Translated: CASTGRGTQYF.

This clonotype was observed a few times. The junction does not match germline at one end; this may be a read error. The genes are TRBV3-1 and TRBJ2-1, with TRBD1 matching 8 bases. This CDR3 spans 12 amino acids. Looked up from germline, CDR1 is LGHDT and CDR2 is YNNKEL (reference sequence). The CDR3 spells CASSQGGRQGSF. The CDR3 coding sequence is TGTGCCAGCAGCCAAGGGGGGAGACAGGGGTCCTTC.

The chain combines TRBV4-1 with TRBJ2-3; D is unresolved. V was shortened by 0 bases and J by 2 bases, with 9 bases between the two germline ends. The CDR3 is 15 amino acids. Looked up from germline, CDR1 is MGHRA and CDR2 is YSYEKL. The CDR3 spells CASSQDNTATDTQYF. The CDR3 bases are TGCGCCAGCAGCCAAGATAATACTGCCACAGATACGCAGTATTTT.

This clonotype came up many times. The chain recombines TRBV9 with TRBJ2-7; D possibly corresponds to TRBD2 (6 bases). Germline V gene data show CDR1 as SGDLS and CDR2 as YYNGEE. Deletions cut 0 bases from V and 3 bases from J, with 10 bases between. This CDR3 is built from 14 residues. The CDR3, as DNA: TGTGCCAGCAGCGTAGCCCAGGGAGGCTACGAGCAGTACTTC. This sequence encodes CASSVAQGGYEQYF.